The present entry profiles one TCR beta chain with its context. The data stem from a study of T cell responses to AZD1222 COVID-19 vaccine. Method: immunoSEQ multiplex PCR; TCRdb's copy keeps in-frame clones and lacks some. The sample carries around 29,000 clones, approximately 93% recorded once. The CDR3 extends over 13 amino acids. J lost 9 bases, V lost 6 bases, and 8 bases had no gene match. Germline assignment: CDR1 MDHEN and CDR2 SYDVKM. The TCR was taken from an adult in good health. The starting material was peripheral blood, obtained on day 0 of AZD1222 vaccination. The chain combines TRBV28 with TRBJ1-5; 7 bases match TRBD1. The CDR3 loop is CASRRTGAGPQHF. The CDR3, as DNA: TGTGCCAGCAGAAGGACAGGTGCGGGGCCCCAGCATTTT. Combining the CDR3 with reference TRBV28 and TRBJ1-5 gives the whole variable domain DVKVTQSSRYLVKRTGEKVFLECVQDMDHENMFWYRQDPGLGLRLIYFSYDVKMKEKGDIPEGYSVSREKKERFSLILESASTNQTSMYLCASRRTGAGPQHFGDGTRLSIL.